This TCR beta chain appears in the sequencing data of a study of blood T cell repertoires in COVID-19. Germline-derived CDR1 and CDR2 are SGHTA and FQGNSA. Trimming took 1 base from V and 6 from J, leaving 6 bases between them. This CDR3 spans 13 amino acids. Sequenced by immunoSEQ multiplex PCR; TCRdb stores in-frame clones only, minus some. The sample shows approximately 90,000 clones, more than 60% of them seen only once. This rearrangement joins TRBV7-2 to TRBJ2-2, with a tentative D call TRBD1 (5 bases). The sequenced sample consisted of peripheral blood. The TCR originated in a man in his 70s with acute or convalescent COVID-19. The CDR3 sequence is CASSLGRAGELFF. The CDR3 coding sequence is TGTGCCAGCAGCTTAGGCAGGGCCGGGGAGCTGTTTTTT.